This T cell receptor (beta chain) was sequenced in a study of shared clonotypes between healthy human individuals. Turning to the study itself: Contributing individuals were a couple of females and a few males aged 18 to 49.

CDR1 LGHNA and CDR2 YNFKEQ come from the germline V gene. Between the trimmed V and J ends, which lost 2 bases and 2 bases, there was a span of 12 bases. This CDR3 has 15 amino acids. This table comes from immunoSEQ multiplex PCR, and its TCRdb copy is limited to in-frame clones, with some not included. In the table there are 1 million to 1.3 million clones, approximately 80% of which are singletons. Notes on this clone: Its antigen is undetermined.

Study conclusions and caveats: Naive subsets generally exceeded memory subsets in estimated richness.

CD45RA+ naive and CD45RA-negative memory subsets were separated from CD4+ cells. The chain employs TRBV4-2 and TRBJ1-1, with D unresolved. Material: memory CD4+ T cells from PBMCs. Subset: CD45RA-negative fraction. The sequence came from a man younger than 35 in good health. Some clones in this sample may be carry-over from other donors' samples. CDR3 residues: CASSQPDRPNTEAFF. The CDR3 nucleotides read TGTGCCAGCAGCCAACCGGACCGTCCCAACACTGAAGCTTTCTTT.